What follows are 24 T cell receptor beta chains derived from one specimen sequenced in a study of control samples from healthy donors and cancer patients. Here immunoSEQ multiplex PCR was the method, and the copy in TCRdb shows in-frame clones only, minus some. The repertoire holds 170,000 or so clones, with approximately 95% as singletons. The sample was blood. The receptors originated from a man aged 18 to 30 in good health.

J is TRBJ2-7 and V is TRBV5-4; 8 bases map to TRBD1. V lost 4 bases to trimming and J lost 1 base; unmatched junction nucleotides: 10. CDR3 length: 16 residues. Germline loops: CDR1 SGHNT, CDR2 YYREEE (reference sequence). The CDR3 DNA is TGTGCCAGCAGCCGCCTTCCAGGGGGCGCGTCCTACGAGCAGTACTTC. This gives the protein CASSRLPGGASYEQYF.

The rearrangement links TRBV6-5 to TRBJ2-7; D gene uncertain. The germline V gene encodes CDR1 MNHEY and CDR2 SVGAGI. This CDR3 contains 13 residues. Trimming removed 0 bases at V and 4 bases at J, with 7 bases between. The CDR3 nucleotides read TGTGCCAGCAGTTACTCTTCCGCATACGAGCAGTACTTC. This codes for CASSYSSAYEQYF.

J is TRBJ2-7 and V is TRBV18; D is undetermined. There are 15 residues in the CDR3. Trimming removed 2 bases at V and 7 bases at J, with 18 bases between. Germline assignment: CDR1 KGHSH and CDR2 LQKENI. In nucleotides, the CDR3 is TGTGCCAGCTCACCAGGAATAAGGCAGGCGCTTGAGCAGTACTTC. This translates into CASSPGIRQALEQYF.

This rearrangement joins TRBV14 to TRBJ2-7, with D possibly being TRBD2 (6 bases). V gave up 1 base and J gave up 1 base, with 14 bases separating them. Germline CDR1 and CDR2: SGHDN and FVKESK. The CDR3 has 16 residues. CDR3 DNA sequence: TGTGCCAGCAGCCAAGTTGTGCCCGGGGGATCCTACGAGCAGTACTTC. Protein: CASSQVVPGGSYEQYF.

The CDR3 loop reads CASSTRSENEQFF. The CDR3 nucleotides read TGTGCCAGCAGTACCCGGAGTGAGAATGAGCAGTTCTTC. The chain carries TRBV12-3 or TRBV12-4 and TRBJ2-1; D gene unclear. The CDR3 covers 13 residues. V lost 5 bases and J lost 7, with 12 bases in between.

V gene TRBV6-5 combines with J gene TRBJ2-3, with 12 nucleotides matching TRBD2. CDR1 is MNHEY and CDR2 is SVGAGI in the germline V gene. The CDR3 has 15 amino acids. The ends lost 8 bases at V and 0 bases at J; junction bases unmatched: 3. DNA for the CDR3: TGTGCCAGCCGTCTAGCGGGGGGGAGCACAGATACGCAGTATTTT. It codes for CASRLAGGSTDTQYF.

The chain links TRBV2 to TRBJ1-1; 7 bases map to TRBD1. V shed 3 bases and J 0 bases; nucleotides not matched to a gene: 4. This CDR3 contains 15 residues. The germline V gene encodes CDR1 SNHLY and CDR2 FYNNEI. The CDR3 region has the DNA TGTGCCAGCAGTGATCTGGGACAGATGAACACTGAAGCTTTCTTT. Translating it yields CASSDLGQMNTEAFF.

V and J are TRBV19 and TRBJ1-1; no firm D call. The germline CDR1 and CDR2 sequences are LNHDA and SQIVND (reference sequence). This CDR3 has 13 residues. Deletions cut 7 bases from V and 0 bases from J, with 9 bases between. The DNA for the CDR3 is TGTGCCAGTAACCCCTCAGTGAACACTGAAGCTTTCTTT. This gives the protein CASNPSVNTEAFF. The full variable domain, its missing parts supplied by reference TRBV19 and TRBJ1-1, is DGGITQSPKYLFRKEGQNVTLSCEQNLNHDAMYWYRQDPGQGLRLIYYSQIVNDFQKGDIAEGYSVSREKKESFPLTVTSAQKNPTAFYLCASNPSVNTEAFFGQGTRLTVV.

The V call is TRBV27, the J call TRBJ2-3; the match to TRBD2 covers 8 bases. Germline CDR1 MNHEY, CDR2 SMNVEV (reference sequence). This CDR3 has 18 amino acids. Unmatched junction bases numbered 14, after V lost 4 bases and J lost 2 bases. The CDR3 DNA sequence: TGTGCCAGCAGTTCGTCGCGGGGGGCTTCAACCCACACAGATACGCAGTATTTT. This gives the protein CASSSSRGASTHTDTQYF.

This CDR3 reads CATARLAGYEQYF. The CDR3 DNA sequence: TGTGCCACCGCGCGACTAGCGGGTTACGAGCAGTACTTC. The V call is TRBV15, the J call TRBJ2-7, with 10 bases matching TRBD2. After removal of 8 bases from V and 4 bases from J, the junction contained 5 bases not matched to a gene. The germline V gene encodes CDR1 LNHNV and CDR2 YYDKDF (reference sequence). The CDR3 length is 13 residues.

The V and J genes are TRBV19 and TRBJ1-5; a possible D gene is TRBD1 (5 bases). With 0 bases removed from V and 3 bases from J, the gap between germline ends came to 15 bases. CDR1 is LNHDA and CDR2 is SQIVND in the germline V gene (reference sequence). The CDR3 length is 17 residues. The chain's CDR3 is CASSIETRVQDNQPQHF. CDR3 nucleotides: TGTGCCAGTAGTATAGAAACCAGGGTACAGGACAATCAGCCCCAGCATTTT.

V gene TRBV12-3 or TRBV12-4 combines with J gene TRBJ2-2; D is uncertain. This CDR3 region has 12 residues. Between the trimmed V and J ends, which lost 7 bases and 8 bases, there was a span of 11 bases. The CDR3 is CASTLSPGELFF. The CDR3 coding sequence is TGTGCCAGCACCCTGAGCCCTGGGGAGCTGTTTTTT.

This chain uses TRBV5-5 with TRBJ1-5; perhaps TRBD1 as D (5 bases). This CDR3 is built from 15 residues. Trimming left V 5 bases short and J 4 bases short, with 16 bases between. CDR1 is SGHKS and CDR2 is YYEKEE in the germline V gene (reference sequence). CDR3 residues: CASSLNHGGNQPQHF. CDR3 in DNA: TGTGCCAGCAGTTTAAACCACGGGGGGAATCAGCCCCAGCATTTT.

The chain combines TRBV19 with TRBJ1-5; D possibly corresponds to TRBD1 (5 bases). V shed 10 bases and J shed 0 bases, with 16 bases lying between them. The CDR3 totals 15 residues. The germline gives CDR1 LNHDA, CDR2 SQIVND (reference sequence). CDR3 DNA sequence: TGTGCCACCCAAGAGAGCAGGGCTAGCAATCAGCCCCAGCATTTT. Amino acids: CATQESRASNQPQHF.

Here the CDR3 DNA reads TGTGCCAGCAGTCCTACTCGCAATTCACCCCTCCACTTT. Protein product: CASSPTRNSPLHF. V gene TRBV6-5 combines with J gene TRBJ1-6; no clear D gene. V lost 5 bases to trimming and J lost 7 bases, with 9 bases between them. The CDR3 contains 13 residues. Per germline, CDR1 MNHEY and CDR2 SVGAGI.

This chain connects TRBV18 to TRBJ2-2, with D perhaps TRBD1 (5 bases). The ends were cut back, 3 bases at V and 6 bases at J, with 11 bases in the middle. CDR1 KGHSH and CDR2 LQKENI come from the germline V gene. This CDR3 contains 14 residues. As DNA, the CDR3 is TGTGCCAGCTCACCGCTTCAGGGCTCCGGGGAGCTGTTTTTT. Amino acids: CASSPLQGSGELFF.

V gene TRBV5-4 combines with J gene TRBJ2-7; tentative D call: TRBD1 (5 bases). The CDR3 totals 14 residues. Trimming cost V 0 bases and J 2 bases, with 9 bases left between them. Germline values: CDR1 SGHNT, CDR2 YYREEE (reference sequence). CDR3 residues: CASSLDRQTYEQYF. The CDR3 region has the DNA TGTGCCAGCAGCTTGGACAGGCAGACCTACGAGCAGTACTTC.

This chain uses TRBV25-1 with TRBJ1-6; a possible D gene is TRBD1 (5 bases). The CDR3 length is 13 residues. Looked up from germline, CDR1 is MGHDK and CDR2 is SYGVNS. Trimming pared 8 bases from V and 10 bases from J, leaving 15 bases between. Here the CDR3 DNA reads TGTGCCAGCTCCGGGACGCGTAGATCACCCCTCCACTTT. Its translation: CASSGTRRSPLHF.

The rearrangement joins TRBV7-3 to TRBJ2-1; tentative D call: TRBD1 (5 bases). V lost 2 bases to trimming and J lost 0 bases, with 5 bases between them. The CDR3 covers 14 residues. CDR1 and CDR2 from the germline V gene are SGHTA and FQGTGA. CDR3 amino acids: CASSLDSSYNEQFF. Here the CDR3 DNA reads TGTGCCAGCAGCTTAGACAGCTCCTACAATGAGCAGTTCTTC. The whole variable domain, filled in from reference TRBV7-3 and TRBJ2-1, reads GAGVSQTPSNKVTEKGKYVELRCDPISGHTALYWYRQSLGQGPEFLIYFQGTGAADDSGLPNDRFFAVRPEGSVSTLKIQRTERGDSAVYLCASSLDSSYNEQFFGPGTRLTVL.

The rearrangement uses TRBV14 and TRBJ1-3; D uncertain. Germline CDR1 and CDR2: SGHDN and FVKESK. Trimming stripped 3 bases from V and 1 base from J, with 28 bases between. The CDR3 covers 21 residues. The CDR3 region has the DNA TGTGCCAGCAGCCACCTCCCTCCGACTCAAATTCAAAGTCGTTCTGGAAACACCATATATTTT. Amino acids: CASSHLPPTQIQSRSGNTIYF.

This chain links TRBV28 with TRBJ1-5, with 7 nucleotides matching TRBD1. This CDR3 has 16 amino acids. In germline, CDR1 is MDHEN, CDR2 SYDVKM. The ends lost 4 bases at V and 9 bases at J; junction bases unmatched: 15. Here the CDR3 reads CASSSPRDSYYRPQHF. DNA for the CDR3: TGTGCCAGCAGTTCTCCTAGGGACAGCTACTATAGGCCCCAGCATTTT.

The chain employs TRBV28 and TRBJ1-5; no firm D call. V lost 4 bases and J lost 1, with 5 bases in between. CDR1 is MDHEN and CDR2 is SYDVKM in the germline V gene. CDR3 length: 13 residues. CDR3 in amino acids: CASSSLSNQPQHF. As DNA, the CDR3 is TGTGCCAGCAGTTCCCTAAGCAATCAGCCCCAGCATTTT.

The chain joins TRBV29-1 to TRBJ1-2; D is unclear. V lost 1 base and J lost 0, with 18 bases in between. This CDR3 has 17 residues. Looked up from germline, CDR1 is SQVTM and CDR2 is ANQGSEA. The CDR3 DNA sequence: TGCAGCGTTGAAGGCCGAGGGAACACCCGAGCTAACTATGGCTACACCTTC. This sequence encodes CSVEGRGNTRANYGYTF.

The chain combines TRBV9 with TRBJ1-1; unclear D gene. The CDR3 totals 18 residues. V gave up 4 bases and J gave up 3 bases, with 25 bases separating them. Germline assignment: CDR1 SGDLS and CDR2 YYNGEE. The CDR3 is CASSFLPGPLPLDTEAFF. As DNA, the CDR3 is TGTGCCAGCAGCTTCCTCCCCGGCCCTTTGCCGTTGGACACTGAAGCTTTCTTT.